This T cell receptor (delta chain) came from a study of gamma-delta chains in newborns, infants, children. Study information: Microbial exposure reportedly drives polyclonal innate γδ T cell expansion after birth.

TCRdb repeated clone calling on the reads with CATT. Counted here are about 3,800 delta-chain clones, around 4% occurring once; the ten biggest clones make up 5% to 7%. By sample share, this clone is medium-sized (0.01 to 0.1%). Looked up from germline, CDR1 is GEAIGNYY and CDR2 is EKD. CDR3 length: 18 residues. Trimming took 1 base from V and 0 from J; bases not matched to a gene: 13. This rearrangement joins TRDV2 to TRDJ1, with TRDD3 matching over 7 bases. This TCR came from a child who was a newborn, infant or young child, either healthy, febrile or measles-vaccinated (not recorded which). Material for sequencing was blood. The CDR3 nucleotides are TGTGCCTGTGACACACTGGATGGGGGACCCCCGTACACCGATAAACTCATCTTT. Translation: CACDTLDGGPPYTDKLIF.